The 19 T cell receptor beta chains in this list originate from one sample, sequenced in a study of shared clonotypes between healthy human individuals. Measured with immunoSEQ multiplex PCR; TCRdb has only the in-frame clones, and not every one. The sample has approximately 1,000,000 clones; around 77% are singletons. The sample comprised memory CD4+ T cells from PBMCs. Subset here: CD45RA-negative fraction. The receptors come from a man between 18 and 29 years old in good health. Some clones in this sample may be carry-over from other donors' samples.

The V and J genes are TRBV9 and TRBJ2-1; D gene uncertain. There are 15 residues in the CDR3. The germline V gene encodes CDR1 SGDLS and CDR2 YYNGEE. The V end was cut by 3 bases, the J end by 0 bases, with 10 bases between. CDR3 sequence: CASSGGGTSYNEQFF. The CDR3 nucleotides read TGTGCCAGCAGCGGAGGCGGAACCTCCTACAATGAGCAGTTCTTC. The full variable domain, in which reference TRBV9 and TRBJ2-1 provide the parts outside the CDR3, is DSGVTQTPKHLITATGQRVTLRCSPRSGDLSVYWYQQSLDQGLQFLIQYYNGEERAKGNILERFSAQQFPDLHSELNLSSLELGDSALYFCASSGGGTSYNEQFFGPGTRLTVL.

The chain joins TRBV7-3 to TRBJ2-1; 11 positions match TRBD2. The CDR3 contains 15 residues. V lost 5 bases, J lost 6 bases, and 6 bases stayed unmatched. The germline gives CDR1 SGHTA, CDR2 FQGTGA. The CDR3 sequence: CASSAGLAGTNEQFF. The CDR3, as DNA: TGTGCCAGCAGCGCCGGACTAGCGGGCACCAATGAGCAGTTCTTC.

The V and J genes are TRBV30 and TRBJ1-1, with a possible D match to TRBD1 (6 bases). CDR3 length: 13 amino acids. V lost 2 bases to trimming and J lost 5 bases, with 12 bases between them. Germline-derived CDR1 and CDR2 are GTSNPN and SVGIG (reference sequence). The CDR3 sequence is CAWSTTGLTEAFF. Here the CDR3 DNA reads TGTGCCTGGAGTACCACAGGGTTAACTGAAGCTTTCTTT.

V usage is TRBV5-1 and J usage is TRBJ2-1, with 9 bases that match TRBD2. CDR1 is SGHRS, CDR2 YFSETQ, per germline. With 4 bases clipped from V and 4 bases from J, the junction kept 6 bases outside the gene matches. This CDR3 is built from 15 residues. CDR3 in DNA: TGCGCCAGCAGCCATCTAGCGGGGTCGTACAATGAGCAGTTCTTC. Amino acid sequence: CASSHLAGSYNEQFF.

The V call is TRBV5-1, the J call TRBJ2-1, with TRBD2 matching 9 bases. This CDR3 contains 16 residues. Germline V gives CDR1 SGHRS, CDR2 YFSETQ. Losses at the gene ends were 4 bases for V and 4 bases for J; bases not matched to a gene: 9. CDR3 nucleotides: TGCGCCAGCAGCCTCCCGGGGCTAGCGGGATACAATGAGCAGTTCTTC. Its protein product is CASSLPGLAGYNEQFF.

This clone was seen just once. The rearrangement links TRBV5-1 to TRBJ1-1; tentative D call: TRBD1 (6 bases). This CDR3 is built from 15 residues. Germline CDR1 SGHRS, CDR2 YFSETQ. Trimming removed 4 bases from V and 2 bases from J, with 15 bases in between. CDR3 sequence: CASSGGARSNTEAFF. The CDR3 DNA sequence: TGCGCCAGCAGCGGGGGGGCTCGGAGCAACACTGAAGCTTTCTTT.

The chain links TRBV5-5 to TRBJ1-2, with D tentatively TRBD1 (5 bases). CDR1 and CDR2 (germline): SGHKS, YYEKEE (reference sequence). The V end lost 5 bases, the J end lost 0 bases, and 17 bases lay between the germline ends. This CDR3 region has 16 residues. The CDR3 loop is CASRRGSRTPNYGYTF. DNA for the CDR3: TGTGCCAGCAGACGGGGCTCCCGGACTCCTAACTATGGCTACACCTTC.

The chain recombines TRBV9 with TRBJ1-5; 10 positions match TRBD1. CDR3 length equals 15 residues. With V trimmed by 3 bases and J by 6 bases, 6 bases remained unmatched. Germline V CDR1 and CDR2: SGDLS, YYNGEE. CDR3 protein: CASSAGTGAFQPQHF. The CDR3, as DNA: TGTGCCAGCAGCGCCGGGACAGGGGCCTTTCAGCCCCAGCATTTT.

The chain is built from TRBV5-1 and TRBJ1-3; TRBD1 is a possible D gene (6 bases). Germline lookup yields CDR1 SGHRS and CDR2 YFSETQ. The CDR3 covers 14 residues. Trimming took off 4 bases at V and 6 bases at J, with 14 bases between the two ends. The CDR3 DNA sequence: TGCGCCAGCAGCCAATCCCCGGGACAAAACACCATATATTTT. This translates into CASSQSPGQNTIYF.

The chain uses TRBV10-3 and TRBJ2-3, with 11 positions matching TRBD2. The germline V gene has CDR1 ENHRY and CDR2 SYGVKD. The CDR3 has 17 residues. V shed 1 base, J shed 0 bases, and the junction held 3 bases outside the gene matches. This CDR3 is CAISEFRTSGSTDTQYF. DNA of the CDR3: TGTGCCATCAGTGAGTTTCGGACTAGCGGGAGCACAGATACGCAGTATTTT.

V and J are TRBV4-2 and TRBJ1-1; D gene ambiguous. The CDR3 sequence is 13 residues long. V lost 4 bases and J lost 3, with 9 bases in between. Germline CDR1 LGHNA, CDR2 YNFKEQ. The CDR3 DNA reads TGTGCCAGCAGCCCCCTTTCGGACACTGAAGCTTTCTTT. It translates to CASSPLSDTEAFF.

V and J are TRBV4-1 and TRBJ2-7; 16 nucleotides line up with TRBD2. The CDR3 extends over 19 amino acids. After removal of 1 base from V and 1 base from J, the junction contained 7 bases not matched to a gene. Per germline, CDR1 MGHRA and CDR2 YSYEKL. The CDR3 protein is CASSQAPGGLAGGSYEQYF. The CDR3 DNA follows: TGCGCCAGCAGCCAAGCTCCTGGGGGACTAGCGGGAGGGTCCTACGAGCAGTACTTC.

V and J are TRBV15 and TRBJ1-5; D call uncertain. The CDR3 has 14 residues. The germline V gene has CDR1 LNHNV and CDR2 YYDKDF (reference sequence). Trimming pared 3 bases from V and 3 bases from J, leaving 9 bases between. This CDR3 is CATSRELDNQPQHF. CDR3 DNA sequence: TGTGCCACCAGCAGGGAACTTGACAATCAGCCCCAGCATTTT.

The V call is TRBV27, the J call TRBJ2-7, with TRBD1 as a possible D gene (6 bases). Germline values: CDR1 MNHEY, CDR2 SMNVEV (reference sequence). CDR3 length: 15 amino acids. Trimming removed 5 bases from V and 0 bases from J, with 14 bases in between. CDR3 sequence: CASSPTGYDSYEQYF. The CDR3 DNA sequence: TGTGCCAGCAGTCCGACAGGATACGACTCCTACGAGCAGTACTTC.

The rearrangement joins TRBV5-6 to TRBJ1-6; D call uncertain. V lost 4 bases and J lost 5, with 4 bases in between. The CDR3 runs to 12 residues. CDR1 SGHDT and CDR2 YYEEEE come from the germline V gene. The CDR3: CASSLNNSPLHF. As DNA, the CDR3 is TGTGCCAGCAGCCTTAATAATTCACCCCTCCACTTT.

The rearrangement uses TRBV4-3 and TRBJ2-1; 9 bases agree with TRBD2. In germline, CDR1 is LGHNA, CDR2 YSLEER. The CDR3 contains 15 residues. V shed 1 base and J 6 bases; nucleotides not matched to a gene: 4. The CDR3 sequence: CASSQVAGVTNEQFF. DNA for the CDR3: TGCGCCAGCAGCCAAGTAGCGGGAGTTACCAATGAGCAGTTCTTC.

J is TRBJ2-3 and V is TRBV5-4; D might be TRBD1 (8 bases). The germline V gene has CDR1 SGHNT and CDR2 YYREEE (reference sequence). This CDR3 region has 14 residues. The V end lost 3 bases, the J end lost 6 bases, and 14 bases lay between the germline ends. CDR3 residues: CASSSNRGGDTQYF. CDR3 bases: TGTGCCAGCAGCTCAAACAGGGGGGGGGATACGCAGTATTTT.

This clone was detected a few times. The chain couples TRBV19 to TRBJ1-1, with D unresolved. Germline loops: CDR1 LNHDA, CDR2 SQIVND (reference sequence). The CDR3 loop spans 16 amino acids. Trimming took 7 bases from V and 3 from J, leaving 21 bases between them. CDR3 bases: TGTGCCAGTAACCCGAGACCCAACCTCCCCTACACTGAAGCTTTCTTT. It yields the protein CASNPRPNLPYTEAFF.

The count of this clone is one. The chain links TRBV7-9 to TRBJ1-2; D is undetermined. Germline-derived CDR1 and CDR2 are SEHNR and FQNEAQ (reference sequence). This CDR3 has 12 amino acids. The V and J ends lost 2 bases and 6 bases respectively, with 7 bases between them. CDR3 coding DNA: TGTGCCAGCAGCTTAAATTGGGATGGCTACACCTTC. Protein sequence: CASSLNWDGYTF.